This record covers a single TCR beta chain. Its antigen is undetermined. Germline lookup yields CDR1 SGHRS and CDR2 YFSETQ. The CDR3 runs to 14 residues. The V and J ends lost 1 base and 3 bases respectively, with 10 bases between them. TCRdb keeps only in-frame clones here, not all; method: immunoSEQ multiplex PCR. The data show roughly 1,500,000 clones, approximately 98.5% seen once. The record originates from a study of shared clonotypes between healthy human individuals. Turning to the study itself: The donor pool was made up of a couple of women and three men aged 18 to 49. CD4 naive and memory got three plates each, CD8 naive two, CD8 memory one. Regarding the study as a whole: Rarefaction gave evidence that sorted-subset sequencing remained incomplete despite large depth.

This TCR was sampled from a man aged 25-45 years in good health. The sample taken for sequencing was naive CD4+ T cells sorted from blood. Subset specified: CD45RA+ positively selected. The gene calls are TRBV5-1 and TRBJ1-1, with a tentative D call TRBD1 (6 bases). CDR3 amino acids: CASSLSPGDTEAFF. The CDR3 DNA is TGCGCCAGCAGCTTGTCACCAGGGGACACTGAAGCTTTCTTT. The whole variable domain, remainder taken from reference TRBV5-1 and TRBJ1-1, is KAGVTQTPRYLIKTRGQQVTLSCSPISGHRSVSWYQQTPGQGLQFLFEYFSETQRNKGNFPGRFSGRQFSNSRSEMNVSTLELGDSALYLCASSLSPGDTEAFFGQGTRLTVV.